This T cell receptor (beta chain) is from a study of PD-1 blockade in classical Hodgkin lymphoma (TCRdb year 2020). For the study in its entirety: Nivolumab dosing was 3 mg/kg intravenously every 2 weeks, continuing until either disease progression or unacceptable toxicity. The study used CyTOF and TCR beta sequencing to define a peripheral blood immune signature of response to PD-1 blockade in classical Hodgkin lymphoma.

Of note for this clone: The target of this receptor is not known. One base away there is no much larger clone; base qualities are not given.

Genomic DNA was extracted with the Qiagen DNeasy kit from unsorted PBMCs and from negatively selected CD4+ and CD8+ fractions. TCR beta CDR3 regions were subjected to amplification by immunoSEQ multiplex PCR with primers that anneal to V and J segments. A synthetic immune receptor repertoire was used to minimize amplification bias, and any residual bias was removed computationally once sequencing was done. As for how the authors treated the data: Repertoire diversity was quantified as the Shannon entropy index using custom Python scripts. Unsorted, CD4+ and CD8+ repertoires were analyzed separately, except for combined analyses in which CD4+ and CD8+ sequences were merged in silico. Clonal expansion was defined as a frequency increase of at least 2-fold after treatment compared with C1D1, and clones undetected at baseline were assigned a pseudocount of 0.5. Clones with 0 or 1 copy at C1D1 were defined as singleton clones, while clones with 2 or more copies were defined as non-singleton clones. Clones expanded in unsorted samples were assigned a CD4+, CD8+ or unknown annotation through matching of protein sequences in sorted samples from the same patient. Wilcoxon tests were applied to paired samples to test diversity changes from C1D1 to C4D1. The clones in this table, taken by TCRdb from immuneACCESS, are in-frame only. Not every clone is retained; where verified, under half of the shortfall comes from an unresolved V gene, and the cause of the rest is unknown. Clonal size and the V and J genes are those of that table, whereas D and trimming came from the DNA. Across this sample there are 20,000 to 30,000 clones, with 80% to 85% seen only once. Clones ranked in the top ten supply around 20% of the sample.

In the paper's terms, the time point label means: cycle 2 day 1 (C2D1) of nivolumab. All trial patients had relapsed after autologous stem cell transplantation, with cohorts A, B and C differing in prior brentuximab vedotin exposure. The trial cohort comprised some 60 patients with relapsed/refractory classical Hodgkin lymphoma whose best overall responses were complete response, partial response or progressive disease. Single-agent nivolumab was administered to trial patients in the multi-cohort phase II CheckMate 205 trial. An independent review committee assessed best overall response using the 2007 International Working Group response criteria. PBMCs from the trial were collected at three points: immediately before nivolumab initiation (C1D1), and during therapy at cycle 2 day 1 and cycle 4 day 1. Peripheral blood was collected in 8 mL Vacutainer Cell Preparation Tubes, from which PBMCs were isolated by centrifugation and then cryopreserved.

Results and caveats for the whole study, not just this receptor: CD4+ but not CD8+ TCR diversity rose significantly by C4D1 (p=0.0027 vs p=0.16), most apparent in complete responders (p=0.02). Patients starting nivolumab less than 1 year after ASCT had lower diversity and were excluded from later analyses to avoid confounding by immune reconstitution. Baseline TCR diversity was reported to be lower in newly diagnosed patients than in healthy donors, and even lower in relapsed/refractory patients. The study covered only a single clinical trial cohort, and the causes of the repertoire differences, possibly disease activity or prior therapy, were still not defined. Baseline diversity similar to that of newly diagnosed patients was observed in trial patients achieving complete response, whereas significantly lower diversity was observed in partial responders and progressors.

The CDR3 has 15 amino acids, counting the end cysteine and phenylalanine. The read is trimmed to its CDR3 DNA, 45 bases read in frame from base 1. V sheds 1 base and J sheds 9 bases, leaving 16 bases between their ends. CDR1 and CDR2 are drawn from the germline V gene: SGHVS, FQNEAQ. The sequence joins TRBV7-8 to TRBJ2-1; D gene: possibly TRBD2, on 5 matching bases. Here the sequenced sample was peripheral blood mononuclear cells (PBMCs), taken before the second cycle of nivolumab. The source of this sequence is a human donor with classical Hodgkin lymphoma. The CDR3 protein is CASSLETRFFGEQFF. The bases read TGTGCCAGCAGCTTAGAAACTAGGTTTTTCGGTGAGCAGTTCTTC.